This TCR beta chain appears in the sequencing data of a study of T cells in Graves' hyperthyroidism and ophthalmopathy. Whole-study results and caveats: Model predictions of ophthalmopathy came a median approximately 6.5 months before onset.

Amplification yielded TCR beta CDR3 regions, with RNA transcripts as the source. The HTBI set primed first-round TCR CDR3 RT-PCR. TCRdb re-called the multiplex PCR reads with MiXCR, one entry per CDR3 protein. The sample lists more than 650,000 distinct CDR3 sequences; about 15% were seen once. This clonotype was detected many times. What it binds is unknown. The CDR3 covers 15 residues. The trim removed 3 bases at V and 7 bases at J, leaving 6 bases unmatched. Germline V gives CDR1 SNHLY, CDR2 FYNNEI. Sequencing used blood. The J gene is TRBJ2-1, the V gene TRBV2, with TRBD1 matching 10 bases. This receptor was taken from a woman between 18 and 30 years old with Graves' hyperthyroidism. In nucleotides, the CDR3 is TGTGCCAGCAGTGACCCGAGACAGGGGGCTAATGAGCAGTTCTTC. Residues: CASSDPRQGANEQFF.